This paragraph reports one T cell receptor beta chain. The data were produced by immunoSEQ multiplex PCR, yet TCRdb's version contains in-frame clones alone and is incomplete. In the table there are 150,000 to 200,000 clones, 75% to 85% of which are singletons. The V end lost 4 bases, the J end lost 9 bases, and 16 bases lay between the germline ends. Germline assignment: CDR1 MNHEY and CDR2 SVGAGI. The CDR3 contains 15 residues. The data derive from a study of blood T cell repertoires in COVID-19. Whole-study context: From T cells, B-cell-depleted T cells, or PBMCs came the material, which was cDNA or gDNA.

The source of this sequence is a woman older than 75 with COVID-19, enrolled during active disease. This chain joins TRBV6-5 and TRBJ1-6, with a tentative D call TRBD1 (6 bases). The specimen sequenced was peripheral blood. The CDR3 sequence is CASSSDSFWASPLHF. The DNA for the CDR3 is TGTGCCAGCAGTTCGGACAGTTTTTGGGCTTCACCCCTCCACTTT.